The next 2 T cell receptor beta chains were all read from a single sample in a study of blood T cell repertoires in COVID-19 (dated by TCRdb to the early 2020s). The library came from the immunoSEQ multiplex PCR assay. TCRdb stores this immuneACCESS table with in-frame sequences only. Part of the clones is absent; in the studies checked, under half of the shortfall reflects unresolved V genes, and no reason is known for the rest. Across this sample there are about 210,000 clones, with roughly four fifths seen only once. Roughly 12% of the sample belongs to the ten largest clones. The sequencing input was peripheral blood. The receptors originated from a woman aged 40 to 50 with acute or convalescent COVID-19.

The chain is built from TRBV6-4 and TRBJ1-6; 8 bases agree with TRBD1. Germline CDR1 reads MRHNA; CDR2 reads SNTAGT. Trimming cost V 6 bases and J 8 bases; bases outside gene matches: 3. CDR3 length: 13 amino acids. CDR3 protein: CASREDRDSPLHF. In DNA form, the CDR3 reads TGTGCCAGCAGGGAGGACAGGGATTCACCCCTCCACTTT.

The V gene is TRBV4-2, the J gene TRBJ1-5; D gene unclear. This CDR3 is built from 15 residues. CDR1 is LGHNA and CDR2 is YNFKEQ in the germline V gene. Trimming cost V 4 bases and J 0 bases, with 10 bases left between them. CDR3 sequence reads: CASSREGGSNQPQHF. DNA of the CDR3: TGTGCCAGCAGCCGAGAAGGCGGTAGCAATCAGCCCCAGCATTTT.